The 10 T cell receptor beta chains below were found in one sample sequenced in a study of T cell responses to AZD1222 COVID-19 vaccine. The protocol was immunoSEQ multiplex PCR, while the TCRdb copy is restricted to in-frame clones and leaves out a portion. Seen here are under 200,000 clones, approximately 87% observed once, and the top ten hold 2.7%. The sample consisted of peripheral blood, taken on day 0 of MenACWY control vaccination. All receptors derive from an adult in good health.

This clone was counted a few times. The V gene is TRBV2, the J gene TRBJ1-5; 8 positions match TRBD1. Germline values: CDR1 SNHLY, CDR2 FYNNEI. The CDR3 length is 19 residues. V shed 4 bases and J 0 bases; nucleotides not matched to a gene: 14. The CDR3 reads CASSGKPGQVFYSNQPQHF. The CDR3 bases are TGTGCCAGCAGTGGTAAGCCGGGACAGGTTTTTTATAGCAATCAGCCCCAGCATTTT.

This sequence joins TRBV7-2 and TRBJ2-1, with 12 nucleotides matching TRBD1. Germline values: CDR1 SGHTA, CDR2 FQGNSA. V was pared by 5 bases and J by 8 bases, with 4 bases of the junction left unmatched. The CDR3 spans 14 residues. CDR3 protein: CASSPGQGADEQFF. Here the CDR3 DNA reads TGTGCCAGCAGCCCGGGACAGGGGGCGGATGAGCAGTTCTTC.

The chain couples TRBV6-5 to TRBJ1-5, with D hard to call. Between the trimmed V and J ends, which lost 0 bases and 0 bases, there was a span of 6 bases. Looked up from germline, CDR1 is MNHEY and CDR2 is SVGAGI. The CDR3 sequence is 15 residues long. Here the CDR3 DNA reads TGTGCCAGCAGTTACTCGCGTTATAGCAATCAGCCCCAGCATTTT. Protein sequence: CASSYSRYSNQPQHF.

The chain combines TRBV6-5 with TRBJ2-1, with D perhaps being TRBD1 or TRBD2 (5 bases each). The germline CDR1 and CDR2 sequences are MNHEY and SVGAGI. Trimming took 7 bases from V and 6 from J, leaving 16 bases between them. This CDR3 spans 14 amino acids. The CDR3 region is CASNPGSLANEQFF. The DNA for the CDR3 is TGTGCCAGCAACCCAGGGAGTCTGGCCAATGAGCAGTTCTTC.

This chain connects TRBV5-1 to TRBJ1-4; D not certain. CDR3 size: 18 residues. V was pared by 0 bases and J by 0 bases, with 15 bases between. From germline, CDR1 is SGHRS and CDR2 YFSETQ. CDR3 residues: CASSLVGGLSATNEKLFF. For the CDR3, the DNA is TGCGCCAGCAGCTTGGTGGGAGGCTTATCTGCAACTAATGAAAAACTGTTTTTT.

This clone was detected only once. The same CDR3 can be traced to other DNA sequences in this sample. V gene TRBV27 combines with J gene TRBJ2-2; no clear D. The germline V gene encodes CDR1 MNHEY and CDR2 SMNVEV (reference sequence). V lost 3 bases and J lost 5, with 4 bases in between. The CDR3 loop spans 12 amino acids. Here the CDR3 reads CASSFGTGELFF. As DNA, the CDR3 is TGTGCCAGCAGTTTTGGGACCGGGGAGCTGTTTTTT.

The rearrangement links TRBV5-6 to TRBJ2-5; D is unclear. V was trimmed by 4 bases and J by 5 bases, leaving 15 bases between them. The germline gives CDR1 SGHDT, CDR2 YYEEEE. This CDR3 region has 14 residues. CDR3 in DNA: TGTGCCAGCAGCAAGGGTTTTGGGGTCGAGACCCAGTACTTC. It yields the protein CASSKGFGVETQYF.

The gene calls are TRBV7-3 and TRBJ1-6; D is ambiguous. CDR3 length equals 13 residues. V was shortened by 1 base and J by 5 bases, with 3 bases between the two germline ends. CDR1 and CDR2 (germline): SGHTA, FQGTGA. The CDR3 spells CASSLMDNSPLHF. In nucleotides, the CDR3 is TGTGCCAGCAGCTTAATGGATAATTCACCCCTCCACTTT.

V usage is TRBV6-1 and J usage is TRBJ2-2; no firm D call. The CDR3 loop spans 15 amino acids. Looked up from germline, CDR1 is MNHNS and CDR2 is SASEGT. V dropped 2 bases and J dropped 5 bases, with 12 bases sitting between them. This CDR3 reads CASSEWGQTTGELFF. CDR3 coding DNA: TGTGCCAGCAGTGAATGGGGTCAGACTACCGGGGAGCTGTTTTTT.

The chain carries TRBV27 and TRBJ1-1; D not certain. The CDR3 has 18 residues. Trimming removed 5 bases from V and 0 bases from J, with 22 bases in between. From germline, CDR1 is MNHEY and CDR2 SMNVEV (reference sequence). The CDR3 coding sequence is TGTGCCAGCAGTGGCACCGCCTTCGGAGGATTCATGAACACTGAAGCTTTCTTT. It codes for CASSGTAFGGFMNTEAFF.